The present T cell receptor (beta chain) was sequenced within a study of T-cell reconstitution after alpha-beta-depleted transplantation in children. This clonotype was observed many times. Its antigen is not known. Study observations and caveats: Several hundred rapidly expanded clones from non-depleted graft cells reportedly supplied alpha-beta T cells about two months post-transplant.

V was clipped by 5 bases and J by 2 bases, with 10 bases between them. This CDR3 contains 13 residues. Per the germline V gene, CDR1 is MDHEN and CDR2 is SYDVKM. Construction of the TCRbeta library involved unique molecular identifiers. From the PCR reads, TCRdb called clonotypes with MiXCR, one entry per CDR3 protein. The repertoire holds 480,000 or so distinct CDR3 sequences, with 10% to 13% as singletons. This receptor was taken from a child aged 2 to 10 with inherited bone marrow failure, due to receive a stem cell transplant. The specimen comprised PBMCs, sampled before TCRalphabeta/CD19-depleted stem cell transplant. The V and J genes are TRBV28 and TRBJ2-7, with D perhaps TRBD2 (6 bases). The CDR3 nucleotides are TGTGCCAGCAGTCCGGGACTCACCTACGAGCAGTACTTC. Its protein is CASSPGLTYEQYF.